This T cell receptor beta chain appears in the sequencing data of a study of T cells in women clearing cervical HPV infection. Details on this clone: The DNA ends 3 residues before the CDR3 does, and the rest of the CDR3 is filled in from the germline J gene.

Generated by immunoSEQ multiplex PCR, the TCRdb table keeps only in-frame clones and is missing some. The repertoire table contains about 20,000 clones. This CDR3 has 17 amino acids. Trimming shortened V by 4 bases and J by 0 bases, and 13 bases separated the two germline ends. CDR1 is LNHDA, CDR2 SQIVND, per germline (reference sequence). The chain links TRBV19 to TRBJ1-6; possibly TRBD1 for D (6 bases). The sequencing input was blood buffy coat. The source is a woman aged 18-69 years with a cervical HPV16 infection that either progressed to CIN3+ or cleared (not recorded which). CDR3: CASSTTGSRSYNSPLHF. Partial CDR3 DNA: TGTGCCAGTAGTACGACAGGCTCCCGCTCCTATAATTCACCC.